Listed below are T cell receptor beta chains from one sample, sequenced in a study of blood T cell repertoires in COVID-19. TCRdb's copy holds only in-frame clones and misses some; the assay was immunoSEQ multiplex PCR. This table has roughly 200,000 clones, roughly 87% appearing once. The sequencing sample was made of PBMCs or T cells enriched from blood (not recorded which). Receptors were obtained from a man aged 18 to 30 with acute COVID-19. CDR3s include the opening cysteine and the closing phenylalanine or tryptophan. A D gene is named only where the DNA matches it firmly. Clone size appears in some rows only: once, few, many, or a class for an expanded clone.

j_gene,d_gene,v_gene,abundance,CDR3nt,CDR3aa
TRBJ2-7,NA,TRBV4-1,NA,TGCGCCAGCAGCCCCTTGGAGTACCGGGCCGGGGGCTACGAGCAGTACTTC,CASSPLEYRAGGYEQYF
TRBJ2-7,NA,TRBV27,NA,TGTGCCAGCGGAGGTAGCTCCTACGAGCAGTACTTC,CASGGSSYEQYF
TRBJ2-7,NA,TRBV30,NA,TGTGCCTCGCAGGGGACGTTAAACGAGCAGTACTTC,CASQGTLNEQYF
TRBJ1-3,TRBD1,TRBV2,NA,TGTGCCAGCAGTCGGGACAGCCCGGGAAACACCATATATTTT,CASSRDSPGNTIYF
TRBJ1-1,TRBD1,TRBV28,NA,TGTGCCAGCAGCCGGGGACAGGGGGCGATCGAAGCTTTCTTT,CASSRGQGAIEAFF
TRBJ2-1,TRBD2,TRBV7-9,NA,TGTGCCAGCAGCTTTCCACTAGCGGGAGGTCCCTACAATGAGCAGTTCTTC,CASSFPLAGGPYNEQFF
TRBJ2-3,TRBD2,TRBV30,NA,TGTGCCTGGAGGGGGACTAGCGGGTACACAGATACGCAGTATTTT,CAWRGTSGYTDTQYF
TRBJ1-2,NA,TRBV19,NA,TGTGCCAGTAGTAGGGCCTCTTCCACCTTTAACTATGGCTACACCTTC,CASSRASSTFNYGYTF
TRBJ2-7,NA,TRBV28,NA,TGTGCCAGCAGTTCCCGGGACATAACCTACGAGCAGTACTTC,CASSSRDITYEQYF
TRBJ1-5,TRBD1,TRBV3-1/TRBV3-2,NA,TGTGCCAGCAGCCAAGGGACAGGGGATAGTCAGCCCCAGCATTTT,CASSQGTGDSQPQHF
TRBJ1-4,TRBD1,TRBV4-1,once,TGCGCCAGCAGCCCGCGGAGGACAGGGGATGCAACTAATGAAAAACTGTTTTTT,CASSPRRTGDATNEKLFF
TRBJ2-3,TRBD2,TRBV7-3,NA,TGTGCCAGCAGCTTAAACCCCGGGACTAGCGGGAGCGCAGATACGCAGTATTTT,CASSLNPGTSGSADTQYF